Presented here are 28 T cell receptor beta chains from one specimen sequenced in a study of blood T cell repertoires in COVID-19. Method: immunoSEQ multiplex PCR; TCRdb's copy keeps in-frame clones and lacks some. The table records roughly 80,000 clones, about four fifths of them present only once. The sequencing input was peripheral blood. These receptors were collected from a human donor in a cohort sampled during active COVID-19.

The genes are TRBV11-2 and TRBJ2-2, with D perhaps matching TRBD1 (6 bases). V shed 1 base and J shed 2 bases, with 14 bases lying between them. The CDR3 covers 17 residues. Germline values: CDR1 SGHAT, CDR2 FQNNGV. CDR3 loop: CASSLGGQGTNTGELFF. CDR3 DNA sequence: TGTGCCAGCAGCTTAGGGGGGCAGGGGACCAACACCGGGGAGCTGTTTTTT.

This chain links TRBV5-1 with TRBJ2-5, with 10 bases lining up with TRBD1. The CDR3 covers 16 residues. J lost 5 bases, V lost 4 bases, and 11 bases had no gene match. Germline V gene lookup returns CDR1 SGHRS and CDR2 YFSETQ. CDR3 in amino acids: CASSPGMTGGWETQYF. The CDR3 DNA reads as TGCGCCAGCAGCCCGGGAATGACAGGGGGCTGGGAGACCCAGTACTTC.

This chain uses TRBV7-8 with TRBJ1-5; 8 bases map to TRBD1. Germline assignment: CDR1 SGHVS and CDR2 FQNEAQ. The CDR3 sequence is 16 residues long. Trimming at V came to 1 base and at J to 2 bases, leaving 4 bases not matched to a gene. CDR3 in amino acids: CASSLGAGGGNQPQHF. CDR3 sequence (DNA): TGTGCCAGCAGCTTAGGCGCAGGGGGCGGCAATCAGCCCCAGCATTTT. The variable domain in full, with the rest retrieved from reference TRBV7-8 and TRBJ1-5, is GAGVSQSPRYKVAKRGQDVALRCDPISGHVSLFWYQQALGQGPEFLTYFQNEAQLDKSGLPSDRFFAERPEGSVSTLKIQRTQQEDSAVYLCASSLGAGGGNQPQHFGDGTRLSIL.

The CDR3 spells CASSPLSGGTPQGIYTF. In nucleotides, the CDR3 is TGTGCCAGCTCACCACTCTCAGGGGGTACTCCCCAGGGAATCTACACCTTC. The rearrangement joins TRBV18 to TRBJ1-2, with TRBD1 identical over 7 bases. CDR1 KGHSH and CDR2 LQKENI come from the germline V gene. Unmatched junction bases numbered 18, after V lost 1 base and J lost 10 bases. This CDR3 has 17 amino acids.

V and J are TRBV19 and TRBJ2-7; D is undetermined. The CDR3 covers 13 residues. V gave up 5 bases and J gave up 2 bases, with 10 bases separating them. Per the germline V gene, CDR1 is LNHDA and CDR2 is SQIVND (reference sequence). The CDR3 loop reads CASSSTRTYEQYF. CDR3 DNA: TGTGCCAGTAGTTCTACTCGAACCTACGAGCAGTACTTC.

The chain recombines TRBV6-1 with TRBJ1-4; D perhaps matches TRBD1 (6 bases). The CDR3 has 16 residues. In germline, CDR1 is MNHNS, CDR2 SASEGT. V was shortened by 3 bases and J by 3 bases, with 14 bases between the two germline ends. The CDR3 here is CASSDGQSGPNEKLFF. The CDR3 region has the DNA TGTGCCAGCAGTGACGGACAGTCAGGACCTAATGAAAAACTGTTTTTT.

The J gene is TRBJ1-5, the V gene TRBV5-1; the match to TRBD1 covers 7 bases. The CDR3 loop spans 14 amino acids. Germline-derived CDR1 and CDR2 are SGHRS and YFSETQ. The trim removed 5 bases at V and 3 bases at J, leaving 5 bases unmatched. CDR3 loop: CASSLTGDNQPQHF. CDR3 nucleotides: TGCGCCAGCAGTCTTACAGGGGACAATCAGCCCCAGCATTTT. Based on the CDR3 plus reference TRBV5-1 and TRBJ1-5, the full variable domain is KAGVTQTPRYLIKTRGQQVTLSCSPISGHRSVSWYQQTPGQGLQFLFEYFSETQRNKGNFPGRFSGRQFSNSRSEMNVSTLELGDSALYLCASSLTGDNQPQHFGDGTRLSIL.

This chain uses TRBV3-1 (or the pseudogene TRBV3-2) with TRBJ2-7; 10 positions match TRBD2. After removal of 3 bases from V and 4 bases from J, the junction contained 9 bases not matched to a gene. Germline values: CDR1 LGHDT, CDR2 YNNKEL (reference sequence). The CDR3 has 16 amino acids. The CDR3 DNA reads TGTGCCAGCAGCCACCGTCTAGCGGGGGAAGGGTACGAGCAGTACTTC. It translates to CASSHRLAGEGYEQYF.

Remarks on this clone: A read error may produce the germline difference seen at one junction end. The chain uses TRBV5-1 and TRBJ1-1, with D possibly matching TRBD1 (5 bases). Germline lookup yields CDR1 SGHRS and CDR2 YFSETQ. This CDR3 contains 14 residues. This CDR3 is CASTLGDWSYEAFF. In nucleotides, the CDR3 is TGCGCCAGCACCTTGGGGGACTGGAGTTATGAAGCTTTCTTT.

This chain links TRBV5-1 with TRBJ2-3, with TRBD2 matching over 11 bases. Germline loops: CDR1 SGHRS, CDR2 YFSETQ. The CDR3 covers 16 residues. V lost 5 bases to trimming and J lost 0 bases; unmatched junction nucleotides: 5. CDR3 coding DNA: TGCGCCAGCAGTTCGACTAGCGGGGTCAGCACAGATACGCAGTATTTT. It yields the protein CASSSTSGVSTDTQYF. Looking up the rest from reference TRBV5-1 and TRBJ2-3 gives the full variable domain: KAGVTQTPRYLIKTRGQQVTLSCSPISGHRSVSWYQQTPGQGLQFLFEYFSETQRNKGNFPGRFSGRQFSNSRSEMNVSTLELGDSALYLCASSSTSGVSTDTQYFGPGTRLTVL.

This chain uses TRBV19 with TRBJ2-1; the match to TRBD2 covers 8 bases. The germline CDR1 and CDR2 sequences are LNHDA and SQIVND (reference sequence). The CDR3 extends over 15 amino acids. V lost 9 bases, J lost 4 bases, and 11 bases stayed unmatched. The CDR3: CASQSGGGKYNEQFF. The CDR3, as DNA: TGTGCCAGCCAATCCGGGGGGGGAAAGTACAATGAGCAGTTCTTC.

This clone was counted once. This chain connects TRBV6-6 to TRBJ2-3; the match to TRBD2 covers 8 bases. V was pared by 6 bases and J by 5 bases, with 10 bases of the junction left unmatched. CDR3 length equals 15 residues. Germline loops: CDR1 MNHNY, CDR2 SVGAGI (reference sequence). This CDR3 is CASSPGGAYEDTQYF. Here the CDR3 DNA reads TGTGCCAGCAGCCCCGGGGGGGCTTACGAAGATACGCAGTATTTT.

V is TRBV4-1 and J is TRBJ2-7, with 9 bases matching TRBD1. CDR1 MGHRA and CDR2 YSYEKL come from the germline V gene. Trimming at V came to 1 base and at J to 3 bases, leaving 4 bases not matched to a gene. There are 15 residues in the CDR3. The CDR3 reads CASSQAGTGIYEQYF. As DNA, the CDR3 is TGCGCCAGCAGCCAAGCCGGGACAGGGATCTACGAGCAGTACTTC.

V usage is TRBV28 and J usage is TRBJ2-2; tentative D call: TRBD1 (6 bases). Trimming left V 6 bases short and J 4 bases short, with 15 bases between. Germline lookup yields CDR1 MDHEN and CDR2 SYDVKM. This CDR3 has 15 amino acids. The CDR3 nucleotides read TGTGCCAGCAGGCCAGGGGCGAGGATCACCGGGGAGCTGTTTTTT. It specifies CASRPGARITGELFF. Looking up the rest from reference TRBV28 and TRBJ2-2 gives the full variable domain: DVKVTQSSRYLVKRTGEKVFLECVQDMDHENMFWYRQDPGLGLRLIYFSYDVKMKEKGDIPEGYSVSREKKERFSLILESASTNQTSMYLCASRPGARITGELFFGEGSRLTVL.

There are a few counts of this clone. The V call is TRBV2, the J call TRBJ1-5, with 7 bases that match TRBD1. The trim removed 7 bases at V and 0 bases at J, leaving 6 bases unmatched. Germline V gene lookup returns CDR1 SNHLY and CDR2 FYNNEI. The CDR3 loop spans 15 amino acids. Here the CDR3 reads CASIRDRYSNQPQHF. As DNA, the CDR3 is TGTGCCAGCATCCGGGACAGATATAGCAATCAGCCCCAGCATTTT.

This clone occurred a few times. CDR3 DNA: TGTGCCAGCAAATGGGGACAGGGAGATTCACCCCTCCACTTT. Amino acid sequence: CASKWGQGDSPLHF. The chain carries TRBV27 and TRBJ1-6, with 9 bases matching TRBD1. The CDR3 loop spans 14 amino acids. CDR1 is MNHEY and CDR2 is SMNVEV in the germline V gene (reference sequence). V was pared by 7 bases and J by 8 bases, with 6 bases of the junction left unmatched.

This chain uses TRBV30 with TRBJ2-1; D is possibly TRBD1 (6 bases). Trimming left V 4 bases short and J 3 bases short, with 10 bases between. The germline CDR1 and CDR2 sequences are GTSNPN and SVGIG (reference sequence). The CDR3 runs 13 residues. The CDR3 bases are TGTGCCTGGAACAGGGTGATCTACAATGAGCAGTTCTTC. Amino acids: CAWNRVIYNEQFF.

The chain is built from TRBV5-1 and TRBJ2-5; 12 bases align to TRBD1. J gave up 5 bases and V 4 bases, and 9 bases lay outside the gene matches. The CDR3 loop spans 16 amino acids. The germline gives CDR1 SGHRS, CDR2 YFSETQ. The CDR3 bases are TGCGCCAGCAGCCCTTGGGGGACAGGGGGCGGGGAGACCCAGTACTTC. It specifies CASSPWGTGGGETQYF.

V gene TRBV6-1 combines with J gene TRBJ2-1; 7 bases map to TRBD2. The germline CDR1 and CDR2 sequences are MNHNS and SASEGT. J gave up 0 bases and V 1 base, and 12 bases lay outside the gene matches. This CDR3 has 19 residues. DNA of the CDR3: TGTGCCAGCAGTGAAGGCTGGTGGGGGGGGTCGGACTCCTACAATGAGCAGTTCTTC. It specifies CASSEGWWGGSDSYNEQFF.

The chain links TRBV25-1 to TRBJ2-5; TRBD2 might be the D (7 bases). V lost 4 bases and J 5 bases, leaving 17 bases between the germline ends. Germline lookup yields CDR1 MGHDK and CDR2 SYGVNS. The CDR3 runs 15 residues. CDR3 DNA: TGTGCCAGCAGTGGGGGGGGCGTTCTCCTTGAGACCCAGTACTTC. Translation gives CASSGGGVLLETQYF. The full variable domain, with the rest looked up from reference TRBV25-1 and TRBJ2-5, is EADIYQTPRYLVIGTGKKITLECSQTMGHDKMYWYQQDPGMELHLIHYSYGVNSTEKGDLSSESTVSRIRTEHFPLTLESARPSHTSQYLCASSGGGVLLETQYFGPGTRLLVL.

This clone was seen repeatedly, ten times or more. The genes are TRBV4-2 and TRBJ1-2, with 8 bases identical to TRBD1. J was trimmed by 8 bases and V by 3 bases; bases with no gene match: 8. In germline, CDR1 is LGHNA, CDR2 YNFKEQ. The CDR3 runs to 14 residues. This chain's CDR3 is CASSHGQGDGGYTF. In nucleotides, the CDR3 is TGTGCCAGCAGCCACGGACAGGGAGATGGCGGCTACACCTTC.

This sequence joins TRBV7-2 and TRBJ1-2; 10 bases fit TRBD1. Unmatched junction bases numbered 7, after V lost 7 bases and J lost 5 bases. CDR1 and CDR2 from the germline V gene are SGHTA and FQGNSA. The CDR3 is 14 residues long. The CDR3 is CASNKDRGWYGYTF. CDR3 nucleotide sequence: TGTGCCAGCAACAAGGACAGGGGGTGGTATGGCTACACCTTC. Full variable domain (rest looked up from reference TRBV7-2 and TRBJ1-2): GAGVSQSPSNKVTEKGKDVELRCDPISGHTALYWYRQSLGQGLEFLIYFQGNSAPDKSGLPSDRFSAERTGGSVSTLTIQRTQQEDSAVYLCASNKDRGWYGYTFGSGTRLTVV.

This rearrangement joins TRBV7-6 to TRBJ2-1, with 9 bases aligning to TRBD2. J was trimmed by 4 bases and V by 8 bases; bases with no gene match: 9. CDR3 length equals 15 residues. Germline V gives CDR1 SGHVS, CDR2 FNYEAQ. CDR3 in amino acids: CASGFSGGPYNEQFF. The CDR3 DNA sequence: TGTGCCAGCGGTTTTAGCGGGGGACCGTACAATGAGCAGTTCTTC.

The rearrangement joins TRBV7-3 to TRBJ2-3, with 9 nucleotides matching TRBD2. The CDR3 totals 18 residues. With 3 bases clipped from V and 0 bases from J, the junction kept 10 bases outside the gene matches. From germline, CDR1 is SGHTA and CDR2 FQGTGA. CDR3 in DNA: TGTGCCAGCAGCTTGGGGCTAGCGGGGATCCGAAGCACAGATACGCAGTATTTT. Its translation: CASSLGLAGIRSTDTQYF.

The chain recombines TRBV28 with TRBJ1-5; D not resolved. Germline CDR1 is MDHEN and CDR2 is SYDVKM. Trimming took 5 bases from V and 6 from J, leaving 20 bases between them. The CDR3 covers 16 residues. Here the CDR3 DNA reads TGTGCCAGCAGTCCTGTCCGAGGTCCATCAGCTCAGCCCCAGCATTTT. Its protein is CASSPVRGPSAQPQHF.

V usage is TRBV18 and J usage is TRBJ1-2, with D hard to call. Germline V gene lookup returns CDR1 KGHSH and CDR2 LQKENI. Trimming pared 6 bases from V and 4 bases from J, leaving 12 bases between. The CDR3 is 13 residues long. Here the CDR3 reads CASSPSAGYGYTF. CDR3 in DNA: TGTGCCAGCTCCCCTTCGGCGGGCTATGGCTACACCTTC.

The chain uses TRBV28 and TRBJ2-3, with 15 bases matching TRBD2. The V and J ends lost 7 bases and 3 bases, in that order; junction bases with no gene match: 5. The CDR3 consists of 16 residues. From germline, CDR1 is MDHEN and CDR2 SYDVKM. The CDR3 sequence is CASKTGTSGRTDTQYF. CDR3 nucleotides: TGTGCCAGCAAAACCGGGACTAGCGGGAGGACAGATACGCAGTATTTT.

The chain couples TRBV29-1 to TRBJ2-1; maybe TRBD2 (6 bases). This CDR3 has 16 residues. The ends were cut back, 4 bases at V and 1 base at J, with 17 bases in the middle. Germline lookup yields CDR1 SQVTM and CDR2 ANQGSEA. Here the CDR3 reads CSVAGTASRSYNEQFF. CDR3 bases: TGCAGCGTTGCCGGGACTGCGTCGAGGTCCTACAATGAGCAGTTCTTC.